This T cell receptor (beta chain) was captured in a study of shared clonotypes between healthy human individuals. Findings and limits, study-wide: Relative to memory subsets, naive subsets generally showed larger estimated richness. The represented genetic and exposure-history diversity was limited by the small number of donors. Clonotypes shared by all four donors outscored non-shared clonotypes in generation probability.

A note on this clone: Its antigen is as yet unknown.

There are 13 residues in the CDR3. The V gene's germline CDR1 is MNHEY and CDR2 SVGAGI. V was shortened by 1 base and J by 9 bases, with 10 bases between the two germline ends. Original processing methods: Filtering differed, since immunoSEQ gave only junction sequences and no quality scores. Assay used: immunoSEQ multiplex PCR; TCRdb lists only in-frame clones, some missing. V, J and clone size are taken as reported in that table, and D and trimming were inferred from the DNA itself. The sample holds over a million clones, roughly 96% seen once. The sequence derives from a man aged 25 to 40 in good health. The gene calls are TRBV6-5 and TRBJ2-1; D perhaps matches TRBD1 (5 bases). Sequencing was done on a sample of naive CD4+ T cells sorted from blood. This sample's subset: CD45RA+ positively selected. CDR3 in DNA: TGTGCCAGCAGTTACTATGGGGCAGGTGAGCAGTTCTTC. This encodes CASSYYGAGEQFF.